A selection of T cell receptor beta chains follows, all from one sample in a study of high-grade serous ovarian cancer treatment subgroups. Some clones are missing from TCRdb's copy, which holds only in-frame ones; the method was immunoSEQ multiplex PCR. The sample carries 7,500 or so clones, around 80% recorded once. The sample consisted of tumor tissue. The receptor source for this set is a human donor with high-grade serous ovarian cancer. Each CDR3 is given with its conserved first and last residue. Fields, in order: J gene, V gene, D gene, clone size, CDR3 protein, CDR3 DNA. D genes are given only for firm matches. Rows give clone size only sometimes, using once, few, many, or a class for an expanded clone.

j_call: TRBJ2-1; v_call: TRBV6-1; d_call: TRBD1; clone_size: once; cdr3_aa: CASSNRDRGHNEQFF; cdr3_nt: TGTGCCAGCAGTAACCGGGACAGGGGGCACAATGAGCAGTTCTTC
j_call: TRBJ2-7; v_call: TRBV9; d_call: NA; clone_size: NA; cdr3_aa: CASSVADNYEQYF; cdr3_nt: TGTGCCAGCAGCGTAGCGGACAACTACGAGCAGTACTTC
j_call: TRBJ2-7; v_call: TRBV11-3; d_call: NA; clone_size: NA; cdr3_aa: CASSLQGQQYF; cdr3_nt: TGTGCCAGCAGCTTACAGGGGCAACAGTACTTC
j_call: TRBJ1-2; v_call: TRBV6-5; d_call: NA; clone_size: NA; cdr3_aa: CASSMDTRTNYGYTF; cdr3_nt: TGTGCCAGCAGTATGGACACCCGGACGAACTATGGCTACACCTTC
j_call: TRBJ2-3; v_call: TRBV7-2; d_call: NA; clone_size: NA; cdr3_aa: CASSPATSTDTQYF; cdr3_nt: TGTGCCAGCAGCCCAGCGACTAGCACAGATACGCAGTATTTT
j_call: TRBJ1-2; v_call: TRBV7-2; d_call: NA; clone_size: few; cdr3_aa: CASSFLTGNNYGYTF; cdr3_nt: TGTGCCAGCAGCTTTCTAACAGGGAATAACTATGGCTACACCTTC
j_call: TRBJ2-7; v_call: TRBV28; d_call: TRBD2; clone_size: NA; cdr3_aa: CATLTTSGSYEQYF; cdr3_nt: TGTGCCACCCTAACGACTAGCGGGAGCTACGAGCAGTACTTC
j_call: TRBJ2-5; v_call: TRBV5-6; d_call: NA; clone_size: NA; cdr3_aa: CASSLVGPETQYF; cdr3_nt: TGTGCCAGCAGCTTGGTGGGGCCCGAGACCCAGTACTTC
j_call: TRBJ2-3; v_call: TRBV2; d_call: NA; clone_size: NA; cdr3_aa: CASRQALATDTQYF; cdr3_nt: TGTGCCAGCAGGCAGGCTCTCGCCACAGATACGCAGTATTTT
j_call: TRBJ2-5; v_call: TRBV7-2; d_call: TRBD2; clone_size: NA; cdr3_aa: CASSTVKIAGVSETQYF; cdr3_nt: TGTGCCAGCAGCACCGTAAAAATAGCGGGAGTATCAGAGACCCAGTACTTC
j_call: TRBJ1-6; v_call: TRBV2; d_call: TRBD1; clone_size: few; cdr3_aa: CASRRDSYYNSPLHF; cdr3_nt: TGTGCCAGCAGACGGGACAGCTATTATAATTCACCCCTCCACTTT
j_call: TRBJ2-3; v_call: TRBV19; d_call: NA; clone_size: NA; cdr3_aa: CASSRSASTDTQYF; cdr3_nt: TGTGCCAGTAGTCGGTCCGCTAGCACAGATACGCAGTATTTT
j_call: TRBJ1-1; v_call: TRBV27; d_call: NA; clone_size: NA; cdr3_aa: CASSSIGGSNTEAFF; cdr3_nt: TGTGCCAGCAGTTCCATAGGGGGATCGAACACTGAAGCTTTCTTT
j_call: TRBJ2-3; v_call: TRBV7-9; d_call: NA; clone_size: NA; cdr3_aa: CASSFSGTDTQYF; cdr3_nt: TGTGCCAGCAGCTTTTCTGGCACAGATACGCAGTATTTT